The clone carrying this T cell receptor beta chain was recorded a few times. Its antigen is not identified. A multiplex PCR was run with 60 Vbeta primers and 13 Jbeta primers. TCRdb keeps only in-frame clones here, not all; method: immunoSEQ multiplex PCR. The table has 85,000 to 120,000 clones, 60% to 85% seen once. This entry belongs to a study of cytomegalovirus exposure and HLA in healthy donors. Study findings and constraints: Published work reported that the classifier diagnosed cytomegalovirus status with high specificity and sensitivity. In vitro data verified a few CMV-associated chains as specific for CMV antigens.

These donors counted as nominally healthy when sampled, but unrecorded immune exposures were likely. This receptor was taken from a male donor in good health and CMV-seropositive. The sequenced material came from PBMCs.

The CDR3 sequence is CASSFGPSSYEQYF. The CDR3 nucleotides read TGTGCCAGCAGCTTTGGTCCCAGCTCCTACGAGCAGTACTTC. The chain carries TRBV7-2 and TRBJ2-7, with D hard to call. Deletions cut 3 bases from V and 0 bases from J, with 9 bases between. There are 14 residues in the CDR3. Germline-derived CDR1 and CDR2 are SGHTA and FQGNSA. Using reference TRBV7-2 and TRBJ2-7 for the parts outside the CDR3, the full variable domain is GAGVSQSPSNKVTEKGKDVELRCDPISGHTALYWYRQSLGQGLEFLIYFQGNSAPDKSGLPSDRFSAERTGGSVSTLTIQRTQQEDSAVYLCASSFGPSSYEQYFGPGTRLTVT.